The T cell receptor beta chain under discussion was sequenced for a study of blood T cell repertoires in COVID-19. In this sample, this clone turned up a few times. V lost 2 bases, J lost 3 bases, and 6 bases stayed unmatched. The CDR3 totals 16 residues. The germline gives CDR1 SGHVS, CDR2 FNYEAQ. In the original processing: Amplified reference gene primers provided the basis for estimating nucleated cell counts. The assay was immunoSEQ multiplex PCR, and TCRdb's table has in-frame clones only and misses some. Clone size and the V and J calls come from that table; the DNA yielded D and trimming. The table records approximately 190,000 clones, about 83% of them present only once.

The genes are TRBV7-6 and TRBJ1-5; TRBD1 matches 8 bases. The clonotype comes from a woman aged 70-85 years with active or convalescent COVID-19. The specimen sequenced was peripheral blood. For the CDR3, the DNA is TGTGCCAGCAGCTTAACCGACAGGGGTTACAATCAGCCCCAGCATTTT. It translates to CASSLTDRGYNQPQHF.